This record concerns one T cell receptor beta chain sequence. Its antigen is not known. Germline V gene data show CDR1 as MDHEN and CDR2 as SYDVKM. The V end lost 3 bases, the J end lost 3 bases, and 13 bases lay between the germline ends. The CDR3 runs to 15 residues. This entry is derived from a study of OX40 agonist ivuxolimab in advanced cancers. Study-wide results and caveats: Some patients who did not respond also had low normalized T-cell clonal expansion. Antigen targets of the expanded peripheral T cells went undetermined.

Measured with immunoSEQ multiplex PCR; TCRdb has only the in-frame clones, and not every one. The sample carries 63,000 or so clones, around 90% recorded once. The V gene is TRBV28, the J gene TRBJ2-3, with D tentatively TRBD2 (5 bases). The sequencing here drew on CD4+ or CD8+ T cells sorted from blood, taken in a trial of the OX40 agonist ivuxolimab. The receptor was derived from an adult with an advanced solid tumor such as melanoma, head and neck, liver or kidney cancer. The CDR3 here is CASSFEGSRTDTQYF. The CDR3 bases are TGTGCCAGCAGTTTTGAGGGATCTAGAACAGATACGCAGTATTTT.